These 6 T cell receptor beta chains came from one sample sequenced in a study of beta chain features in type 1 diabetes. All of the isolated RNA was reverse transcribed, so expressed TCRB transcripts were sequenced. Only in-frame clones appear in the TCRdb table, and some are missing; sequencing was by immunoSEQ multiplex PCR. This sample has hundreds of thousands of clones, with over 9.5% found just once. The material sequenced was naive CD4+ T cells from blood. The receptors originated from a young man in good health.

The V gene is TRBV7-2, the J gene TRBJ2-2, with TRBD2 matching 9 bases. The CDR3 spans 16 residues. CDR1 is SGHTA and CDR2 is FQGNSA in the germline V gene. The ends lost 2 bases at V and 3 bases at J; junction bases unmatched: 4. CDR3 amino acids: CASSLILAGHTGELFF. CDR3 nucleotides: TGTGCCAGCAGCTTAATTCTAGCGGGGCACACCGGGGAGCTGTTTTTT.

The chain is built from TRBV5-1 and TRBJ1-1; no firm D call. CDR1 is SGHRS and CDR2 is YFSETQ in the germline V gene. Trimming removed 0 bases from V and 0 bases from J, with 6 bases in between. This CDR3 comprises 14 residues. The CDR3 region is CASSLGTVNTEAFF. The CDR3 DNA sequence: TGCGCCAGCAGCTTGGGGACTGTGAACACTGAAGCTTTCTTT.

The chain is built from TRBV6-5 and TRBJ2-5; 9 nucleotides align to TRBD1. CDR1 and CDR2 (germline): MNHEY, SVGAGI. The J segment lost 10 bases and the V segment lost 5 bases, leaving 8 bases of the junction unmatched. The CDR3 extends over 13 amino acids. The CDR3 DNA is TGTGCCAGCAGTACTGACAGGGGGGTGGTCCAGTACTTC. It yields the protein CASSTDRGVVQYF.

The rearrangement uses TRBV28 and TRBJ2-7; TRBD1 agrees at 8 bases. This CDR3 comprises 14 residues. The junction had 7 bases not matched to a gene; V was cut back by 6 bases and J by 3 bases. The germline CDR1 and CDR2 sequences are MDHEN and SYDVKM. DNA for the CDR3: TGTGCCAGCAGCTCGACAGGGGCCCTCTACGAGCAGTACTTC. Translation: CASSSTGALYEQYF.

V is TRBV11-1 and J is TRBJ1-1, with 7 bases aligning to TRBD1. Germline loops: CDR1 SGHAT, CDR2 FQDESV (reference sequence). Germline trimming cut 4 bases from V and 5 bases from J; bases unmatched to any gene: 7. The CDR3 runs 14 residues. The CDR3, as DNA: TGTGCCAGCAGCTCGAGACAGGGAAAAACTGAAGCTTTCTTT. It codes for CASSSRQGKTEAFF.

The chain recombines TRBV4-3 with TRBJ1-2; D perhaps matches TRBD1 (6 bases). The CDR3 length is 15 residues. Germline V gene lookup returns CDR1 LGHNA and CDR2 YSLEER. Trimming cost V 6 bases and J 4 bases, with 18 bases left between them. CDR3 in amino acids: CASRLNRDTGYGYTF. CDR3 DNA sequence: TGCGCCAGCAGGCTTAACCGGGACACCGGCTATGGCTACACCTTC.